The T cell receptor beta chain under discussion was sequenced for a study of cytomegalovirus exposure and HLA in healthy donors. Notes on the study in general: Most of the TCR beta V segments (in an earlier analysis) were productive either about 87% or about 30% of the time. In a later analysis, specific HLA alleles were associated with some 16,000 TCR beta sequences at a 0.05 false discovery rate. Later findings reportedly placed an Asian-associated ancestry cluster below the roughly 660-donor mean for N-insertions.

Donors were nominally healthy when sampled, though unrecorded immune exposures were likely. Looked up from germline, CDR1 is SQVTM and CDR2 is ANQGSEA. The length of the CDR3 is 15 residues. Trimming stripped 0 bases from V and 2 bases from J, with 11 bases between. A remark on this clone: The antigen remains undetermined.

The PCR employed 60 Vbeta primers together with 13 Jbeta primers. Profiled with immunoSEQ multiplex PCR; TCRdb holds only in-frame clones, not every one. The sample totals 70,000 or so clones. Sequenced sample: PBMCs. This TCR derives from a boy under 18 in good health and CMV-seronegative. The chain links TRBV29-1 to TRBJ2-4; TRBD1 is a possible D gene (5 bases). In nucleotides, the CDR3 is TGCAGCGTTGAAGATCCTCAGGGTACCAAAAACATTCAGTACTTC. Its protein is CSVEDPQGTKNIQYF.